This T cell receptor beta chain was sequenced in a study of OX40 agonist ivuxolimab in advanced cancers. Study observations and caveats: Some of the nonresponding patients also showed low levels of normalized T-cell clonal expansion.

Repertoires were generated with immunoSEQ multiplex PCR, while TCRdb's copy carries only in-frame clones and drops some. Of some 30,000 clones in the sample, 75% to 85% were seen once. A note on this clone: Its matching antigen is unknown.

This CDR3 is 13 amino acids long. CDR1 and CDR2 (germline): MDHEN, SYDVKM. The trim removed 6 bases at V and 4 bases at J, leaving 3 bases unmatched. Source: CD4+ or CD8+ T cells sorted from blood, taken in a trial of the OX40 agonist ivuxolimab. The chain carries TRBV28 and TRBJ1-2; 9 bases align to TRBD1. The receptor comes from an adult with an advanced solid tumor such as melanoma, head and neck, liver or kidney cancer. The DNA of the CDR3 is TGTGCCAGCAGGCCACAGGGGGCCTATGGCTACACCTTC. It yields the protein CASRPQGAYGYTF.